A single sample is the source of the 28 T cell receptor beta chains below, sequenced in a study of OX40 agonist ivuxolimab in advanced cancers. Profiled with immunoSEQ multiplex PCR; TCRdb holds only in-frame clones, not every one. The sample yields some 60,000 clones, around four fifths seen once. Sequences were derived from CD4+ or CD8+ T cells sorted from blood, sampled in a trial of the OX40 agonist ivuxolimab. The receptors originated from an adult with an advanced solid tumor such as melanoma, head and neck, liver or kidney cancer.

The chain is built from TRBV21-1 and TRBJ1-2. TRBV21-1 is given as a pseudogene. The CDR3 consists of 15 residues. The CDR3 reads CASSKVEGDSYGYTF. The CDR3 DNA sequence: TGTGCCAGCAGCAAAGTGGAGGGGGATAGCTATGGCTACACCTTC.

In its sample, this clone was seen a few times. The chain uses TRBV7-9 and TRBJ1-1, with D possibly TRBD1 on 5 matching bases. The V and J ends lost 5 bases and 1 base respectively, with 14 bases between them. Germline lookup yields CDR1 SEHNR and CDR2 FQNEAQ (reference sequence). The CDR3 has 15 amino acids. The CDR3 DNA is TGTGCCAGCAGCCCGAGTGGGGCAGCGAACACTGAAGCTTTCTTT. Its translation: CASSPSGAANTEAFF.

This sequence joins TRBV9 and TRBJ1-2, with D possibly TRBD1 on 5 matching bases. The V gene's germline CDR1 is SGDLS and CDR2 YYNGEE. The V end was cut by 2 bases, the J end by 2 bases, with 10 bases between. CDR3 size: 14 residues. CDR3 region: CASSVGTGNYGYTF. CDR3 bases: TGTGCCAGCAGCGTCGGGACGGGGAACTATGGCTACACCTTC.

V and J are TRBV5-1 and TRBJ2-7; 8 bases are shared with TRBD2. Unmatched junction bases numbered 7, after V lost 5 bases and J lost 0 bases. There are 15 residues in the CDR3. Germline V gene data show CDR1 as SGHRS and CDR2 as YFSETQ. The DNA for the CDR3 is TGCGCCAGCAGACCTTTTAGCGGGATCTCCTACGAGCAGTACTTC. As protein: CASRPFSGISYEQYF.

This chain joins TRBV7-3 and TRBJ1-1; no clear D. The V gene lost 1 base and the J gene lost 0 bases, with 3 bases spanning the gap. This CDR3 contains 13 residues. Germline V gene sequence: CDR1 SGHTA, CDR2 FQGTGA. This chain's CDR3 is CASSLRMNTEAFF. CDR3 nucleotide sequence: TGTGCCAGCAGCTTAAGGATGAACACTGAAGCTTTCTTT.

The chain joins TRBV6-1 to TRBJ2-2; TRBD2 aligns across 11 bases. Germline loops: CDR1 MNHNS, CDR2 SASEGT. The ends lost 6 bases at V and 5 bases at J; junction bases unmatched: 5. The CDR3 covers 15 residues. Here the CDR3 reads CASSPLAGGTGELFF. The CDR3 nucleotides read TGTGCCAGCAGCCCTCTAGCGGGGGGTACCGGGGAGCTGTTTTTT.

The rearrangement joins TRBV27 to TRBJ2-7, with 7 positions matching TRBD2. The CDR3 runs to 16 residues. V gave up 6 bases and J gave up 3 bases; unmatched junction bases: 14. Looked up from germline, CDR1 is MNHEY and CDR2 is SMNVEV (reference sequence). CDR3 loop: CASSLTLAELSYEQYF. Written as DNA, the CDR3 is TGTGCCAGCAGCCTCACTCTAGCGGAACTGAGCTACGAGCAGTACTTC.

V is TRBV7-8 and J is TRBJ2-1; D not resolved. Germline V gives CDR1 SGHVS, CDR2 FQNEAQ. V was clipped by 6 bases and J by 0 bases, with 12 bases between them. The CDR3 spans 15 residues. CDR3 sequence: CASRGPEDSYNEQFF. CDR3 in DNA: TGTGCCAGCAGAGGTCCAGAAGACTCCTACAATGAGCAGTTCTTC.

The chain is built from TRBV13 and TRBJ2-1, with D tentatively TRBD2 (6 bases). CDR3 size: 14 residues. V was shortened by 5 bases and J by 2 bases, with 10 bases between the two germline ends. Germline V gene data show CDR1 as PRHDT and CDR2 as FYEKMQ (reference sequence). DNA for the CDR3: TGTGCCAGCAGCCTACGGAGGGCCTACAATGAGCAGTTCTTC. Protein sequence: CASSLRRAYNEQFF.

The chain recombines TRBV28 with TRBJ2-5; 12 bases line up with TRBD1. The CDR3 covers 15 residues. J lost 5 bases, V lost 2 bases, and 3 bases had no gene match. Germline V gene lookup returns CDR1 MDHEN and CDR2 SYDVKM. The CDR3 sequence: CASSLGTGGVETQYF. CDR3 DNA: TGTGCCAGCAGTTTAGGGACAGGGGGCGTTGAGACCCAGTACTTC.

This clone was counted a single time. This chain links TRBV6-5 with TRBJ1-3, with D hard to call. Trimming shortened V by 6 bases and J by 3 bases, and 15 bases separated the two germline ends. The CDR3 loop spans 15 amino acids. Germline CDR1 reads MNHEY; CDR2 reads SVGAGI. Here the CDR3 DNA reads TGTGCCAGCAGCCTCCTCGGGAGCGGTGGAAACACCATATATTTT. This sequence encodes CASSLLGSGGNTIYF.

The V and J genes are TRBV2 and TRBJ1-3; D uncertain. The germline V gene has CDR1 SNHLY and CDR2 FYNNEI. Between the trimmed V and J ends, which lost 6 bases and 5 bases, there was a span of 8 bases. The CDR3 contains 12 residues. CDR3 amino acids: CASRASRNTIYF. In DNA form, the CDR3 reads TGTGCCAGCAGAGCCTCCCGAAACACCATATATTTT.

The chain is built from TRBV6-5 and TRBJ1-1; TRBD1 matches at 8 bases. Unmatched junction bases numbered 7, after V lost 4 bases and J lost 0 bases. This CDR3 comprises 16 residues. Germline V gene lookup returns CDR1 MNHEY and CDR2 SVGAGI. The chain's CDR3 is CASSSGTGSMNTEAFF. Written as DNA, the CDR3 is TGTGCCAGCAGTTCCGGGACAGGAAGCATGAACACTGAAGCTTTCTTT.

The chain combines TRBV2 with TRBJ1-2; 9 bases map to TRBD1. Germline CDR1 SNHLY, CDR2 FYNNEI. CDR3 length equals 13 residues. Trimming at V came to 6 bases and at J to 8 bases, leaving 7 bases not matched to a gene. The CDR3 coding sequence is TGTGCCAGCAGCGAACAGGGGGCAAACGGCTACACCTTC. This gives the protein CASSEQGANGYTF. The complete variable domain, with remaining parts taken from reference TRBV2 and TRBJ1-2, reads EPEVTQTPSHQVTQMGQEVILRCVPISNHLYFYWYRQILGQKVEFLVSFYNNEISEKSEIFDDQFSVERPDGSNFTLKIRSTKLEDSAMYFCASSEQGANGYTFGSGTRLTVV.

V is TRBV11-1 and J is TRBJ2-1; tentatively, D is TRBD2 (6 bases). Deletions cut 5 bases from V and 13 bases from J, with 21 bases between. The germline gives CDR1 SGHAT, CDR2 FQDESV (reference sequence). This CDR3 comprises 14 residues. The CDR3 nucleotides read TGTGCCAGCAGCCTCCGGGCGGGGTTGGACCAACAGTTCTTC. Its translation is CASSLRAGLDQQFF.

There are a few counts of this clone. The genes are TRBV28 and TRBJ1-2, with D possibly TRBD1 on 5 matching bases. Deletions cut 5 bases from V and 9 bases from J, with 13 bases between. CDR3 length: 12 amino acids. Germline V lookup: CDR1 MDHEN, CDR2 SYDVKM. Here the CDR3 reads CASSPRDGRYTF. Here the CDR3 DNA reads TGTGCCAGCAGTCCAAGGGACGGGCGCTACACCTTC.

The chain has TRBV5-5 and TRBJ1-4; D may be TRBD1 (5 bases). The CDR3 loop spans 15 amino acids. Looked up from germline, CDR1 is SGHKS and CDR2 is YYEKEE (reference sequence). Trimming cost V 4 bases and J 7 bases, with 17 bases left between them. The DNA for the CDR3 is TGTGCCAGCAGCCGAAGTACAGGACCAATTGAAAAACTGTTTTTT. Protein sequence: CASSRSTGPIEKLFF.

The chain couples TRBV11-2 to TRBJ2-2; D gene ambiguous. The CDR3 loop spans 15 amino acids. CDR1 SGHAT and CDR2 FQNNGV come from the germline V gene. V lost 1 base and J lost 0, with 6 bases in between. This chain's CDR3 is CASSLGLPNTGELFF. The CDR3 nucleotides are TGTGCCAGCAGCTTAGGATTACCGAACACCGGGGAGCTGTTTTTT.

The V call is TRBV7-9, the J call TRBJ2-7; 11 bases align to TRBD2. Losses at the gene ends were 0 bases for V and 6 bases for J; bases not matched to a gene: 7. Germline V lookup: CDR1 SEHNR, CDR2 FQNEAQ (reference sequence). The length of the CDR3 is 16 residues. The CDR3 nucleotides are TGTGCCAGCAGCTTAGCTCTAGCGGGAGGTTCGGCCGAGCAGTACTTC. As protein: CASSLALAGGSAEQYF.

The V call is TRBV21-1, the J call TRBJ1-1; TRBD1, the table's D call, was not compared with the DNA. TRBV21-1 is tagged as a pseudogene. The CDR3 length is 19 residues. The CDR3 protein is CASSLIGQGLGGVDTEAFF. CDR3 nucleotide sequence: TGTGCCAGCAGCCTCATTGGACAGGGGCTAGGAGGGGTGGACACTGAAGCTTTCTTT.

CDR3 sequence reads: CASGSRTIYEQYF. Written as DNA, the CDR3 is TGTGCCAGCGGATCTAGGACAATCTACGAGCAGTACTTC. This chain links TRBV27 with TRBJ2-7; TRBD1 might be the D (5 bases). This CDR3 contains 13 residues. The germline V gene encodes CDR1 MNHEY and CDR2 SMNVEV (reference sequence). Trimming pared 8 bases from V and 3 bases from J, leaving 14 bases between.

The CDR3 loop reads CASSLDGGSTYNEQFF. CDR3 DNA sequence: TGCGCCAGCAGCTTGGACGGGGGGAGTACCTACAATGAGCAGTTCTTC. The rearrangement links TRBV5-1 to TRBJ2-1; TRBD2 agrees at 7 bases. The CDR3 is 16 residues long. The germline gives CDR1 SGHRS, CDR2 YFSETQ. J gave up 2 bases and V 0 bases, and 5 bases lay outside the gene matches. Complete variable domain (other parts from reference TRBV5-1 and TRBJ2-1): KAGVTQTPRYLIKTRGQQVTLSCSPISGHRSVSWYQQTPGQGLQFLFEYFSETQRNKGNFPGRFSGRQFSNSRSEMNVSTLELGDSALYLCASSLDGGSTYNEQFFGPGTRLTVL.

A few counts support this clone. This chain links TRBV2 with TRBJ2-7, with D possibly being TRBD1 (5 bases). Germline-derived CDR1 and CDR2 are SNHLY and FYNNEI. The V end lost 1 base, the J end lost 3 bases, and 10 bases lay between the germline ends. The CDR3 runs 14 residues. The CDR3 DNA sequence: TGTGCCAGCAGTGAAGGGGGCACAGGCTACGAGCAGTACTTC. Translated, it gives CASSEGGTGYEQYF. Variable domain in full (rest from reference TRBV2 and TRBJ2-7): EPEVTQTPSHQVTQMGQEVILRCVPISNHLYFYWYRQILGQKVEFLVSFYNNEISEKSEIFDDQFSVERPDGSNFTLKIRSTKLEDSAMYFCASSEGGTGYEQYFGPGTRLTVT.

The chain joins TRBV7-6 to TRBJ2-5; D possibly corresponds to TRBD2 (5 bases). The DNA end is a closer match to TRBJ2-7, so the J assignment may be wrong. The V gene's germline CDR1 is SGHVS and CDR2 FNYEAQ. CDR3 size: 14 residues. The CDR3 DNA sequence: TGTGCCAGCAGCTTAGATGAGCCGGGGTCCGAGCAGTACTTC. Translated, it gives CASSLDEPGSEQYF.

The rearrangement uses TRBV21-1 and TRBJ2-4; the table's D call, TRBD1, was not checked against the DNA. TRBV21-1 is assigned pseudogene status. CDR3 size: 17 residues. The CDR3 reads CASRKQVQGVSKNIQYF. The CDR3 region has the DNA TGTGCCAGCAGGAAACAAGTTCAGGGGGTCTCCAAAAACATTCAGTACTTC.

The CDR3 protein is CASSLSGTANTGELFF. CDR3 coding DNA: TGTGCCAGCAGCTTGTCTGGGACGGCGAACACCGGGGAGCTGTTTTTT. The chain recombines TRBV7-2 with TRBJ2-2; D may be TRBD1 or TRBD2 (5 bases each). The germline V and J ends were trimmed by 3 bases and 0 bases, with 11 bases remaining between them. Germline-derived CDR1 and CDR2 are SGHTA and FQGNSA. The CDR3 is made up of 16 amino acids.

The chain carries TRBV28 and TRBJ2-1; 8 nucleotides align to TRBD2. The CDR3 sequence is 13 residues long. Germline values: CDR1 MDHEN, CDR2 SYDVKM. V lost 10 bases and J lost 7; bases outside the gene matches: 9. The CDR3 region is CATSSGGLNEQFF. DNA of the CDR3: TGTGCCACCTCGAGCGGGGGCCTGAATGAGCAGTTCTTC.

The V and J genes are TRBV19 and TRBJ1-2; 7 bases are shared with TRBD1. The CDR3 consists of 14 residues. Germline lookup yields CDR1 LNHDA and CDR2 SQIVND (reference sequence). J was trimmed by 3 bases and V by 6 bases; bases with no gene match: 7. The CDR3 coding sequence is TGTGCCAGTAGAGCGGAGGGGGCTTACTATGGCTACACCTTC. It yields the protein CASRAEGAYYGYTF. Full variable domain (missing parts from reference TRBV19 and TRBJ1-2): DGGITQSPKYLFRKEGQNVTLSCEQNLNHDAMYWYRQDPGQGLRLIYYSQIVNDFQKGDIAEGYSVSREKKESFPLTVTSAQKNPTAFYLCASRAEGAYYGYTFGSGTRLTVV.